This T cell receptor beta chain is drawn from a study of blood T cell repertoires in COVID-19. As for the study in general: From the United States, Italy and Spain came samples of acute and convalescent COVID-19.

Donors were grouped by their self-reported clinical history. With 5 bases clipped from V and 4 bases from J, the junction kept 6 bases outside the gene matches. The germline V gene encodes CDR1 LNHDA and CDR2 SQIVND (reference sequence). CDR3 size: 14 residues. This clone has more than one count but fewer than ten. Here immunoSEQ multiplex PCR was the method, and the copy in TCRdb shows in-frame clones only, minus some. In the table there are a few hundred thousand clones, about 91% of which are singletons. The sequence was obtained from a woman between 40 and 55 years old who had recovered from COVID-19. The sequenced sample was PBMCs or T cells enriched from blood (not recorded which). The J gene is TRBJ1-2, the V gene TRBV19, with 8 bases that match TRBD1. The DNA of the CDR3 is TGTGCCAGTAGTCAGGGGGCGAGCTTCTATGGCTACACCTTC. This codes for CASSQGASFYGYTF.